The clone carrying this T cell receptor beta chain was detected only a few times. The antigen remains undetermined. The data belong to a study of T-cell memory formation after mild COVID-19. Study results and caveats: There were some responding clones in pre-infection memory, which suggested that cross-reactive memory had joined.

TCRdb used MiXCR to reprocess the 5' RACE reads, holding one entry per CDR3 protein. The profile covers 200,000 or so distinct CDR3 sequences, with roughly 17% appearing a single time and 2% to 2.5% taken by the ten largest. Trimming cost V 8 bases and J 4 bases; bases outside gene matches: 17. This CDR3 has 17 residues. Germline values: CDR1 SQVTM, CDR2 ANQGSEA. V usage is TRBV29-1 and J usage is TRBJ2-1, with TRBD2 matching over 10 bases. This clonotype was obtained from an adult woman who had mild COVID-19 (a few samples of this study predate the infection). Cell type and time point are not known. The sequencing sample was made of PBMCs or a T cell subset sorted from them (not recorded which). The CDR3 region has the DNA TGCAGCCTTCTGCGGGTAGCGGGAGGCCGAGGATACAATGAGCAGTTCTTC. This sequence encodes CSLLRVAGGRGYNEQFF.